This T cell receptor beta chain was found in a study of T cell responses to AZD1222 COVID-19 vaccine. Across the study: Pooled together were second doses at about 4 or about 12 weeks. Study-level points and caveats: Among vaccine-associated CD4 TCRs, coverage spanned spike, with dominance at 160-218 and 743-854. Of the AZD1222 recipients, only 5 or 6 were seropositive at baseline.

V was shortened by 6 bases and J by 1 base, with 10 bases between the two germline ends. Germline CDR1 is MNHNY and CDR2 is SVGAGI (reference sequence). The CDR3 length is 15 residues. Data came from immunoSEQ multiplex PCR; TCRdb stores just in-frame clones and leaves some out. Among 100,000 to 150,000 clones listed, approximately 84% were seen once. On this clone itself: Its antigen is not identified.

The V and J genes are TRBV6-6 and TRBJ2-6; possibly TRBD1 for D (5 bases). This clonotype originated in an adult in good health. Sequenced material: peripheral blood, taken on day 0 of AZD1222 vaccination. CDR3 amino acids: CASRDQGSGANVLTF. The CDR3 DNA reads TGTGCCAGCAGGGACCAGGGATCTGGGGCCAACGTCCTGACTTTC.